This T cell receptor beta chain is drawn from a study of T cell responses to AZD1222 COVID-19 vaccine. Study findings and constraints: Sampling captured repertoires only after the peak T cell response. Just five to seven AZD1222 recipients tested seropositive at baseline. The sample set comprised mostly white British donors with more females, and clonal diversity was possibly underestimated.

Measured with immunoSEQ multiplex PCR; TCRdb has only the in-frame clones, and not every one. The sample shows 160,000 or so clones, roughly nine tenths of them seen only once. Note on this clone: The antigen is not known.

Germline CDR1 reads SGHTA; CDR2 reads FQGNSA. Trimming removed 3 bases from V and 5 bases from J, with 20 bases in between. CDR3 length: 16 amino acids. The chain uses TRBV7-2 and TRBJ2-7; D is perhaps TRBD2 (6 bases). The sequencing here drew on peripheral blood, taken on day 0 of AZD1222 vaccination. This receptor was identified in an adult in good health. CDR3 amino acids: CASSFLGGKSGDEQYF. In DNA, the CDR3 is TGTGCCAGCAGCTTTTTGGGCGGGAAGAGTGGGGACGAGCAGTACTTC.